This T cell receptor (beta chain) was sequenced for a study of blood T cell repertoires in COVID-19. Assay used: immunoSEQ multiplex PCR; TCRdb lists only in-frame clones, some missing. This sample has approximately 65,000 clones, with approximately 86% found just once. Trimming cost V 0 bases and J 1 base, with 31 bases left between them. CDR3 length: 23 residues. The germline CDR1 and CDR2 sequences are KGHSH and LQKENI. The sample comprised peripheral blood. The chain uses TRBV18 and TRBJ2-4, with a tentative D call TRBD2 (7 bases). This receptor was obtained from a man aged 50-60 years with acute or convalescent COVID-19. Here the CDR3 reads CASSPPLPPGGRWSQGAKNIQYF. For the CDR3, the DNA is TGTGCCAGCTCACCACCGCTCCCTCCGGGCGGGAGATGGTCCCAGGGGGCCAAAAACATTCAGTACTTC.